Shown below are 9 T cell receptor beta chains from a single sample sequenced in a study of cytomegalovirus exposure and HLA in healthy donors. PCR amplification relied on 60 Vbeta primers (plus 13 Jbeta primers). Using immunoSEQ multiplex PCR, the repertoire was profiled, and TCRdb retains in-frame clones only, with some absent. Altogether 55,000 to 70,000 clones are present, about 73% being singletons, with the ten largest covering 11%. The material sequenced was PBMCs. Receptors originate from a woman in her fifties or sixties in good health and CMV-seropositive.

J is TRBJ2-5 and V is TRBV10-3; 10 bases agree with TRBD2. V dropped 3 bases and J dropped 4; count of bases not matched to a gene: 5. CDR1 ENHRY and CDR2 SYGVKD come from the germline V gene. The CDR3 consists of 15 residues. CDR3 region: CAISEGLAALETQYF. DNA for the CDR3: TGTGCCATCAGTGAAGGACTAGCGGCCCTAGAGACCCAGTACTTC.

The chain carries TRBV10-3 and TRBJ2-7; D might be TRBD2 (7 bases). Trimming removed 3 bases from V and 4 bases from J, with 10 bases in between. This CDR3 has 13 amino acids. Germline lookup yields CDR1 ENHRY and CDR2 SYGVKD. CDR3 sequence: CAISEGGGYEQYF. CDR3 sequence (DNA): TGTGCCATCAGTGAAGGGGGGGGATACGAGCAGTACTTC.

A single count supports this clone. This rearrangement joins TRBV19 to TRBJ1-5, with TRBD1 identical over 8 bases. From germline, CDR1 is LNHDA and CDR2 SQIVND (reference sequence). With 1 base clipped from V and 4 bases from J, the junction kept 3 bases outside the gene matches. The CDR3 has 15 amino acids. The CDR3 protein is CASSIGTGSNQPQHF. For the CDR3, the DNA is TGTGCCAGTAGTATAGGGACAGGGTCAAATCAGCCCCAGCATTTT.

The chain is built from TRBV30 and TRBJ1-2, with D possibly matching TRBD1 (5 bases). This CDR3 comprises 12 residues. CDR1 and CDR2 from the germline V gene are GTSNPN and SVGIG (reference sequence). V was trimmed by 5 bases and J by 6 bases, leaving 13 bases between them. This CDR3 is CAWGGATHGYTF. The CDR3 coding sequence is TGTGCCTGGGGAGGGGCAACTCATGGCTACACCTTC.

V is TRBV11-3 and J is TRBJ2-7, with 8 positions matching TRBD1. The CDR3 extends over 15 amino acids. V shed 6 bases and J 0 bases; nucleotides not matched to a gene: 7. Germline-derived CDR1 and CDR2 are SGHNT and YENEEA. CDR3 sequence (DNA): TGTGCCAGCAGACCGGGACAGGCCAACTCCTACGAGCAGTACTTC. Encoded protein: CASRPGQANSYEQYF.

The chain carries TRBV25-1 and TRBJ2-1; D gene unclear. Germline CDR1 reads MGHDK; CDR2 reads SYGVNS. V gave up 1 base and J gave up 2 bases, with 9 bases separating them. CDR3 length equals 15 residues. CDR3 nucleotides: TGTGCCAGCAGTGAATTAGATCCGGCCTACAATGAGCAGTTCTTC. Amino acid sequence: CASSELDPAYNEQFF.

A single count supports this clone. This chain connects TRBV30 to TRBJ1-6; D possibly corresponds to TRBD1 (5 bases). Between the trimmed V and J ends, which lost 3 bases and 8 bases, there was a span of 11 bases. Germline V CDR1 and CDR2: GTSNPN, SVGIG (reference sequence). This CDR3 contains 13 residues. CDR3 nucleotide sequence: TGTGCCTGGAGGCAGGGAATGGATTCACCCCTCCACTTT. As protein: CAWRQGMDSPLHF.

The sample holds a few counts of this clone. The chain is built from TRBV11-1 and TRBJ2-1; D gene uncertain. CDR1 SGHAT and CDR2 FQDESV come from the germline V gene (reference sequence). The CDR3 extends over 17 amino acids. Deletions cut 1 base from V and 0 bases from J, with 13 bases between. The CDR3 nucleotides are TGTGCCAGCAGCTTAGTAGCCGGGTCGAGCTCCTACAATGAGCAGTTCTTC. This gives the protein CASSLVAGSSSYNEQFF.

This clone was seen a few times. The chain links TRBV5-1 to TRBJ1-6; 7 bases map to TRBD1. J was trimmed by 7 bases and V by 0 bases; bases with no gene match: 4. CDR1 and CDR2 (germline): SGHRS, YFSETQ. This CDR3 comprises 15 residues. In DNA, the CDR3 is TGCGCCAGCAGCTTGGGGGGGACAGTAAATTCACCCCTCCACTTT. Encoded protein: CASSLGGTVNSPLHF.